Following are 6 T cell receptor beta chains from one sample sequenced in a study of blood T cell repertoires in COVID-19. Clones were sequenced by immunoSEQ multiplex PCR, and TCRdb holds only the in-frame ones, with some missing. Of around 95,000 clones in the sample, about 80% are singletons; the top ten hold roughly 31%. Sequencing was performed on peripheral blood. These receptor sequences come from a man aged 70 or older with active or convalescent COVID-19.

The chain has TRBV10-3 and TRBJ1-5; 9 bases are a match to TRBD1. Germline CDR1 reads ENHRY; CDR2 reads SYGVKD. J was trimmed by 5 bases and V by 6 bases; bases with no gene match: 5. The CDR3 length is 14 residues. CDR3 sequence reads: CAIRGTGGDQPQHF. In DNA, the CDR3 is TGTGCCATCAGGGGAACAGGGGGCGATCAGCCCCAGCATTTT.

The chain joins TRBV5-1 to TRBJ2-3; the match to TRBD1 covers 7 bases. The CDR3 consists of 16 residues. Per the germline V gene, CDR1 is SGHRS and CDR2 is YFSETQ. After removal of 4 bases from V and 3 bases from J, the junction contained 11 bases not matched to a gene. The CDR3 nucleotides are TGCGCCAGCAGCGCCGGACAGGAAAAAACTACAGATACGCAGTATTTT. Its translation: CASSAGQEKTTDTQYF.

V gene TRBV27 combines with J gene TRBJ1-1; 7 bases map to TRBD1. Germline CDR1 is MNHEY and CDR2 is SMNVEV (reference sequence). This CDR3 comprises 13 residues. V shed 6 bases, J shed 5 bases, and the junction held 6 bases outside the gene matches. This chain's CDR3 is CASSQGEWTEAFF. The CDR3 coding sequence is TGTGCCAGCAGCCAGGGGGAATGGACTGAAGCTTTCTTT.

The chain couples TRBV5-4 to TRBJ2-7; D may be TRBD1 (5 bases). Germline CDR1 is SGHNT and CDR2 is YYREEE (reference sequence). This CDR3 is built from 14 residues. Trimming removed 3 bases at V and 2 bases at J, with 12 bases between. In nucleotides, the CDR3 is TGTGCCAGCAGCTCAAGACAGAATCCCTACGAGCAGTACTTC. Its translation is CASSSRQNPYEQYF.

This chain joins TRBV5-4 and TRBJ2-5; a possible D gene is TRBD2 (6 bases). Germline V gene data show CDR1 as SGHNT and CDR2 as YYREEE (reference sequence). The CDR3 spans 15 residues. V was clipped by 0 bases and J by 4 bases, with 13 bases between them. The CDR3 bases are TGTGCCAGCAGCTTGGTCCCCGGGGGAGGAGAGACCCAGTACTTC. This gives the protein CASSLVPGGGETQYF.

The chain has TRBV19 and TRBJ1-1; D gene ambiguous. This CDR3 comprises 14 residues. Deletions cut 8 bases from V and 1 base from J, with 14 bases between. Germline V lookup: CDR1 LNHDA, CDR2 SQIVND (reference sequence). Here the CDR3 DNA reads TGTGCCAGTGGGGAGCCCATCGGGAACACTGAAGCTTTCTTT. Protein product: CASGEPIGNTEAFF.